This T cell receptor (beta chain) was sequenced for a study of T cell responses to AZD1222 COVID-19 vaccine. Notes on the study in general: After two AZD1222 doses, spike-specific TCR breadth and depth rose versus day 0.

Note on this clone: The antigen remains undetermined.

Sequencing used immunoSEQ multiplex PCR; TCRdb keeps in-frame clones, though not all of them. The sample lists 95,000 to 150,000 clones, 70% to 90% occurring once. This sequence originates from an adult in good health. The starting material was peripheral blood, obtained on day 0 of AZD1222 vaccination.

Here the CDR3 DNA reads TGTGCCAGCGCGGACAGAATCTATGGCTACACCTTC. Encoded protein: CASADRIYGYTF. This sequence joins TRBV3-1 (or the pseudogene TRBV3-2) and TRBJ1-2; D perhaps matches TRBD1 (6 bases). Germline-derived CDR1 and CDR2 are LGHDT and YNNKEL (reference sequence). The length of the CDR3 is 12 residues. Trimming shortened V by 8 bases and J by 4 bases, and 11 bases separated the two germline ends.